Listed below are T cell receptor beta chains from one sample, sequenced in a study of T cell responses to AZD1222 COVID-19 vaccine. TCRdb's copy holds only in-frame clones and misses some; the assay was immunoSEQ multiplex PCR. The sample includes approximately 110,000 clones, 88% of them seen just once. Here the sequenced sample was peripheral blood, taken on day 0 of AZD1222 vaccination. The source of these receptors is an adult in good health. Both conserved end residues are part of each CDR3. The order of the fields is V gene, clone size, D gene, J gene, CDR3 protein, CDR3 DNA. A D gene is named only where the DNA matches it firmly. The listing skips clone size in some rows; elsewhere it reads once, few, many or a size class.

v_call: TRBV18
clone_size: -
d_call: TRBD1
j_call: TRBJ2-7
cdr3_aa: CASSRQGFSYEQYF
cdr3_nt: TGTGCCAGCTCACGACAGGGTTTCTCCTACGAGCAGTACTTC

v_call: TRBV7-2
clone_size: -
d_call: -
j_call: TRBJ1-3
cdr3_aa: CASSETFGGSGNTIYF
cdr3_nt: TGTGCCAGCAGCGAAACCTTCGGGGGCTCTGGAAACACCATATATTTT

v_call: TRBV5-5
clone_size: -
d_call: TRBD1
j_call: TRBJ1-2
cdr3_aa: CASSSGTGGYGYTF
cdr3_nt: TGTGCCAGCAGCTCCGGGACAGGGGGCTATGGCTACACCTTC

v_call: TRBV7-2
clone_size: few
d_call: -
j_call: TRBJ1-6
cdr3_aa: CASSLDSQGASALHF
cdr3_nt: TGTGCCAGCAGCTTAGACAGCCAGGGAGCATCAGCCCTCCACTTT

v_call: TRBV14
clone_size: -
d_call: -
j_call: TRBJ2-7
cdr3_aa: CASSQDRALLEQYF
cdr3_nt: TGTGCCAGCAGCCAAGATCGGGCGTTGTTGGAGCAGTACTTC

v_call: TRBV11-2
clone_size: -
d_call: TRBD2
j_call: TRBJ2-2
cdr3_aa: CASTISGATGELFF
cdr3_nt: TGTGCCAGCACCATTAGCGGGGCAACCGGGGAGCTGTTTTTT

v_call: TRBV6-2/TRBV6-3
clone_size: -
d_call: -
j_call: TRBJ1-5
cdr3_aa: CASSYNAGLQPQHF
cdr3_nt: TGTGCCAGCAGTTACAACGCAGGGCTGCAGCCCCAGCATTTT

v_call: TRBV18
clone_size: few
d_call: -
j_call: TRBJ1-1
cdr3_aa: CASSGDTEAFF
cdr3_nt: TGTGCCAGCTCGGGGGATACTGAAGCTTTCTTT

v_call: TRBV11-3
clone_size: -
d_call: -
j_call: TRBJ2-3
cdr3_aa: CASSLGGGSLDTQYF
cdr3_nt: TGTGCCAGCAGCTTAGGCGGAGGCTCTCTAGATACGCAGTATTTT

v_call: TRBV13
clone_size: -
d_call: TRBD1
j_call: TRBJ1-5
cdr3_aa: CASSPGTGASRGQPQHF
cdr3_nt: TGTGCCAGCAGCCCCGGGACAGGGGCATCTAGAGGCCAGCCCCAGCATTTT

v_call: TRBV9
clone_size: -
d_call: TRBD2
j_call: TRBJ2-2
cdr3_aa: CASSAGLAAGELFF
cdr3_nt: TGTGCCAGCAGCGCCGGACTAGCGGCGGGGGAGCTGTTTTTT

v_call: TRBV7-2
clone_size: once
d_call: TRBD1
j_call: TRBJ1-1
cdr3_aa: CASSPHRGPNTEAFF
cdr3_nt: TGTGCCAGCAGCCCACACAGGGGCCCGAACACTGAAGCTTTCTTT

v_call: TRBV19
clone_size: -
d_call: -
j_call: TRBJ2-2
cdr3_aa: CASTDQNTGELFF
cdr3_nt: TGTGCCAGTACAGACCAGAACACCGGGGAGCTGTTTTTT

v_call: TRBV7-2
clone_size: -
d_call: -
j_call: TRBJ2-3
cdr3_aa: CASSLNQESSRDF
cdr3_nt: TGTGCCAGCAGCTTAAATCAGGAAAGTTCGAGGGATTTT

v_call: TRBV2
clone_size: -
d_call: TRBD1
j_call: TRBJ1-1
cdr3_aa: CASSLRQGASNTEAFF
cdr3_nt: TGTGCCAGCAGTTTAAGACAGGGGGCGTCGAACACTGAAGCTTTCTTT

v_call: TRBV6-2/TRBV6-3
clone_size: -
d_call: -
j_call: TRBJ2-1
cdr3_aa: CASSYASLGGWGRNNEQFF
cdr3_nt: TGTGCCAGCAGTTATGCGAGCCTGGGAGGCTGGGGTAGGAACAATGAGCAGTTCTTC

v_call: TRBV10-3
clone_size: once
d_call: -
j_call: TRBJ1-1
cdr3_aa: CAIRTEMNTEAFF
cdr3_nt: TGTGCCATCCGGACGGAGATGAACACTGAAGCTTTCTTT

v_call: TRBV24-1
clone_size: -
d_call: -
j_call: TRBJ2-5
cdr3_aa: CATSVRGNGEETQYF
cdr3_nt: TGTGCCACCAGTGTTAGGGGGAATGGGGAAGAGACCCAGTACTTC

v_call: TRBV10-1
clone_size: -
d_call: TRBD1
j_call: TRBJ1-4
cdr3_aa: CASSGDREGEKLFF
cdr3_nt: TGCGCCAGCAGTGGAGACAGGGAGGGAGAAAAACTGTTTTTT

v_call: TRBV7-2
clone_size: -
d_call: -
j_call: TRBJ2-5
cdr3_aa: CASSLSTRLETQYF
cdr3_nt: TGTGCCAGCAGCTTATCTACTAGGTTAGAGACCCAGTACTTC

v_call: TRBV7-2
clone_size: -
d_call: -
j_call: TRBJ2-1
cdr3_aa: CASSFGKTPYNEQFF
cdr3_nt: TGTGCCAGCAGCTTCGGAAAAACCCCTTACAATGAGCAGTTCTTC

v_call: TRBV7-8
clone_size: -
d_call: -
j_call: TRBJ1-5
cdr3_aa: CASSLGSDQPQHF
cdr3_nt: TGTGCCAGCAGCTTAGGTTCCGATCAGCCCCAGCATTTT

v_call: TRBV5-6
clone_size: -
d_call: -
j_call: TRBJ1-1
cdr3_aa: CASSLRPNTEAFF
cdr3_nt: TGTGCCAGCAGCTTGAGACCGAACACTGAAGCTTTCTTT

v_call: TRBV7-2
clone_size: -
d_call: -
j_call: TRBJ2-3
cdr3_aa: CASVGSNTDTQYF
cdr3_nt: TGTGCCAGCGTGGGGTCAAACACAGATACGCAGTATTTT

v_call: TRBV18
clone_size: -
d_call: -
j_call: TRBJ1-1
cdr3_aa: CASSPGTNTEAFF
cdr3_nt: TGTGCCAGCTCACCAGGGACAAACACTGAAGCTTTCTTT

v_call: TRBV6-1
clone_size: -
d_call: -
j_call: TRBJ2-3
cdr3_aa: CASSGWLGSSLSSTDTQYF
cdr3_nt: TGTGCCAGCAGTGGTTGGCTGGGGAGTTCCCTCTCCAGCACAGATACGCAGTATTTT

v_call: TRBV7-8
clone_size: -
d_call: TRBD1
j_call: TRBJ1-6
cdr3_aa: CASSPGQYNSPLHF
cdr3_nt: TGTGCCAGCAGCCCGGGACAGTATAATTCACCCCTCCACTTT

v_call: TRBV3-1/TRBV3-2
clone_size: -
d_call: -
j_call: TRBJ2-7
cdr3_aa: CASSQDVRQENSYEQYF
cdr3_nt: TGTGCCAGCAGCCAAGACGTGAGACAGGAGAACTCCTACGAGCAGTACTTC

v_call: TRBV18
clone_size: -
d_call: -
j_call: TRBJ1-2
cdr3_aa: CASSPPHRDGYTF
cdr3_nt: TGTGCCAGCTCACCACCTCACAGGGATGGCTACACCTTC

v_call: TRBV18
clone_size: -
d_call: -
j_call: TRBJ1-2
cdr3_aa: CASSPDPDYGYTF
cdr3_nt: TGTGCCAGCTCACCAGACCCTGACTATGGCTACACCTTC

v_call: TRBV7-9
clone_size: -
d_call: TRBD1
j_call: TRBJ2-5
cdr3_aa: CASSPKTGLETQYF
cdr3_nt: TGTGCCAGCAGCCCGAAGACAGGGCTGGAGACCCAGTACTTC

v_call: TRBV6-5
clone_size: once
d_call: -
j_call: TRBJ1-6
cdr3_aa: CASRSLGSYNSPLHF
cdr3_nt: TGTGCCAGCAGGAGCTTGGGGTCCTATAATTCACCCCTCCACTTT

v_call: TRBV12-3/TRBV12-4
clone_size: -
d_call: -
j_call: TRBJ1-2
cdr3_aa: CASSLGNYGYTF
cdr3_nt: TGTGCCAGCAGTTTAGGGAACTATGGCTACACCTTC

v_call: TRBV7-8
clone_size: -
d_call: -
j_call: TRBJ2-5
cdr3_aa: CASSFGTRHQETQYF
cdr3_nt: TGTGCCAGCAGCTTCGGTACTAGGCATCAAGAGACCCAGTACTTC

v_call: TRBV5-1
clone_size: -
d_call: TRBD1
j_call: TRBJ2-1
cdr3_aa: CASSIPGQGGNEQFF
cdr3_nt: TGCGCCAGCAGCATACCTGGACAGGGAGGTAATGAGCAGTTCTTC

v_call: TRBV11-2
clone_size: -
d_call: -
j_call: TRBJ1-2
cdr3_aa: CASSLFTDYGYTF
cdr3_nt: TGTGCCAGCAGCTTATTTACGGACTATGGCTACACCTTC